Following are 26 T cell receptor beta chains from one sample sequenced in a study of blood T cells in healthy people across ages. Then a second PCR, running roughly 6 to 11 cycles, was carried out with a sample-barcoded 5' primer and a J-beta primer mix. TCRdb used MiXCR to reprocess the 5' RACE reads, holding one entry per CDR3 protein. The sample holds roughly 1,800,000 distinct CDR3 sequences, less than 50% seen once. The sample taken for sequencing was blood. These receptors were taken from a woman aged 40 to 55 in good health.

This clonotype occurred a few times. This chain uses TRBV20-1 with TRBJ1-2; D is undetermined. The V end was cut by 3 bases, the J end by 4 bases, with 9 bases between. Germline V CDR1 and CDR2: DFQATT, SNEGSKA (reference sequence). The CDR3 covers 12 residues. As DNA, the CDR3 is TGCAGTGCTAGGGAGCAAATCTATGGCTACACCTTC. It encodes CSAREQIYGYTF.

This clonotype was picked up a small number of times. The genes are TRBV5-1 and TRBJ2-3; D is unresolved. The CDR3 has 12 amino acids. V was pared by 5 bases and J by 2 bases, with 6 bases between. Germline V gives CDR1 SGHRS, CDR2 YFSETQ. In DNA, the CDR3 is TGCGCCAGCAGAACAAACACAGATACGCAGTATTTT. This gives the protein CASRTNTDTQYF.

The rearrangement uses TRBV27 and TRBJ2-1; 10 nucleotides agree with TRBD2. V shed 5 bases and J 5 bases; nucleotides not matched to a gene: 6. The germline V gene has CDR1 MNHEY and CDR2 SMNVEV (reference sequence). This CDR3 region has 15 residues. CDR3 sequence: CASSLRTSGHNEQFF. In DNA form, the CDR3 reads TGTGCCAGCAGTCTCAGGACTAGCGGACACAATGAGCAGTTCTTC.

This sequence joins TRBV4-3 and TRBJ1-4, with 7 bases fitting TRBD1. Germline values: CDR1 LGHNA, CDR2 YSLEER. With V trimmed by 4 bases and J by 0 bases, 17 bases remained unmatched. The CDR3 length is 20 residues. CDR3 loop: CASSLTGPKDPSATNEKLFF. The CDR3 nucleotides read TGCGCCAGCAGCCTGACAGGGCCCAAGGACCCATCCGCAACTAATGAAAAACTGTTTTTT.

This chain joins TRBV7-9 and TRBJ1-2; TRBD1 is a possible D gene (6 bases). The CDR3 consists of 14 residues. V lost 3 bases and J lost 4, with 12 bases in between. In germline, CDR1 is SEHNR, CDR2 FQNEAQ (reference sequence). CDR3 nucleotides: TGTGCCAGCAGCTTTACGACAGGTGGCTATGGCTACACCTTC. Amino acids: CASSFTTGGYGYTF. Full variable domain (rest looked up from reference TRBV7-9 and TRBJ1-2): DTGVSQNPRHKITKRGQNVTFRCDPISEHNRLYWYRQTLGQGPEFLTYFQNEAQLEKSRLLSDRFSAERPKGSFSTLEIQRTEQGDSAMYLCASSFTTGGYGYTFGSGTRLTVV.

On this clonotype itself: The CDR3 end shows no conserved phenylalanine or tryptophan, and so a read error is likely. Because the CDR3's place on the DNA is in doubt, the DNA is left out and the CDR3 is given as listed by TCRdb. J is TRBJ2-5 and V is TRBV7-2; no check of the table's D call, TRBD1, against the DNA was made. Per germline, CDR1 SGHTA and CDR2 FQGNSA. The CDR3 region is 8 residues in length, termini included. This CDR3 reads CASSLGPT.

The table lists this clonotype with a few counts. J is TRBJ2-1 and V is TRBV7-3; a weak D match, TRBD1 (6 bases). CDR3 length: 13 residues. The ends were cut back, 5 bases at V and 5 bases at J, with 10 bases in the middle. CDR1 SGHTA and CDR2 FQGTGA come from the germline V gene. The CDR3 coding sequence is TGTGCCAGCAGCCTACAGGGCCACAATGAGCAGTTCTTC. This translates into CASSLQGHNEQFF.

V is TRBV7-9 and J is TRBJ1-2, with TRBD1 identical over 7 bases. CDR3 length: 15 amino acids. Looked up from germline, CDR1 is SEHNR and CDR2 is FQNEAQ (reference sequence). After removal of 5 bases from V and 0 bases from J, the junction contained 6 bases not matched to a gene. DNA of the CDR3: TGTGCCAGCAGCCTAGAGGGGGCACCTAACTATGGCTACACCTTC. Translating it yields CASSLEGAPNYGYTF.

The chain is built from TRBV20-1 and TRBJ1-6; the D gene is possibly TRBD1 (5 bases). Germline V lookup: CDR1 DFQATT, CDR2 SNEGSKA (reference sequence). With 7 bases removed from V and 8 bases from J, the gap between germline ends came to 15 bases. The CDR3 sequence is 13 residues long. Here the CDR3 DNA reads TGCAGTGTTCGGACGGGGCTTTATTCACCCCTCCACTTT. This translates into CSVRTGLYSPLHF.

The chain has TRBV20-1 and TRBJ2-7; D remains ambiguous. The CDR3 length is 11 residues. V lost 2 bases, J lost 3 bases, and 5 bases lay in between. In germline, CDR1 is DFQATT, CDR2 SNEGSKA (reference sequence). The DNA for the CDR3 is TGCAGTGCTAGACAGATCTACGAGCAGTACTTC. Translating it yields CSARQIYEQYF.

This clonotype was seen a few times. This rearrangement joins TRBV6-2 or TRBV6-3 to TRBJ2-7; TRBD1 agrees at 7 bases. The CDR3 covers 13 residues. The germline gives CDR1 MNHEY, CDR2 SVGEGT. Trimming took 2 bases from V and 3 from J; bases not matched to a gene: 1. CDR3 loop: CASSYDRDYEQYF. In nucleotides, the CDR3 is TGTGCCAGCAGTTACGACAGGGACTACGAGCAGTACTTC.

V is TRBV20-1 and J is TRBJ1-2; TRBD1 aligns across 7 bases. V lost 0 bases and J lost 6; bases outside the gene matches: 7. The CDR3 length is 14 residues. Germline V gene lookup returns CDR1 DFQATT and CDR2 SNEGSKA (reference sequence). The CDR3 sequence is CSAREDRRGDGYTF. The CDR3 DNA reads TGCAGTGCTAGAGAGGACAGGAGGGGGGATGGCTACACCTTC.

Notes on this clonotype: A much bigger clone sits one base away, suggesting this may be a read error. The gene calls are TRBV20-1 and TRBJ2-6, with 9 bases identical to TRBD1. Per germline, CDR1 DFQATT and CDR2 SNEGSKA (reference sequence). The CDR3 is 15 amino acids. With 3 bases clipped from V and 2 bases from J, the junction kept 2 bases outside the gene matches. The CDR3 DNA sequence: TGCAGTGCTAGTACAGGGGGCGCTGGGGCCAACGTCCTGACTTTC. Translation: CSASTGGAGANVLTF.

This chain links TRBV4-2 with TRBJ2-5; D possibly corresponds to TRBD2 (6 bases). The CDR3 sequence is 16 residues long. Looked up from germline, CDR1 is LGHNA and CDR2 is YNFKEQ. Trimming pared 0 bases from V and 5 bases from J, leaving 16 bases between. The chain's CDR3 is CASSQEAGVRRETQYF. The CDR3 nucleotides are TGTGCCAGCAGCCAAGAAGCGGGCGTTCGTAGGGAGACCCAGTACTTC.

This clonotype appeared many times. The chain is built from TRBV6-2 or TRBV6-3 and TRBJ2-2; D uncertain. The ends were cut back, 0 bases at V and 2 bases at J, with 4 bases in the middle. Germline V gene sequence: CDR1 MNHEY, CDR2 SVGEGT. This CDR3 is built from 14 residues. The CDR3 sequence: CASSYSDNTGELFF. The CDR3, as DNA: TGTGCCAGCAGTTACTCCGACAACACCGGGGAGCTGTTTTTT.

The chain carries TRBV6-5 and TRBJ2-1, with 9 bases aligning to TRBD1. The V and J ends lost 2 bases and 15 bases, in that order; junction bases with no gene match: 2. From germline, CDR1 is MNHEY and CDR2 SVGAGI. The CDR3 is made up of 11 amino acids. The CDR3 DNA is TGTGCCAGCAGTTACGGGACAGGGCGGTTCTTC. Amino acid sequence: CASSYGTGRFF.

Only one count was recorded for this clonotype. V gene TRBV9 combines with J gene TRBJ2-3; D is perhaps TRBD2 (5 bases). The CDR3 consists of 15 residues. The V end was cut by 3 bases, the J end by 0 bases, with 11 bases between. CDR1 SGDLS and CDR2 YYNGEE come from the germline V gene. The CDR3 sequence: CASSGRGYSTDTQYF. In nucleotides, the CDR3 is TGTGCCAGCAGCGGACGGGGTTACAGCACAGATACGCAGTATTTT.

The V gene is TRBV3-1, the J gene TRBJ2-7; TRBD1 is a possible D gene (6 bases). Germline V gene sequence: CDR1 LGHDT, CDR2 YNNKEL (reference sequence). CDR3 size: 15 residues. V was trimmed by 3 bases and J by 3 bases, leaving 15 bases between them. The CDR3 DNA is TGTGCCAGCAGCCAGCCCCTACAGGGATACTACGAGCAGTACTTC. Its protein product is CASSQPLQGYYEQYF.

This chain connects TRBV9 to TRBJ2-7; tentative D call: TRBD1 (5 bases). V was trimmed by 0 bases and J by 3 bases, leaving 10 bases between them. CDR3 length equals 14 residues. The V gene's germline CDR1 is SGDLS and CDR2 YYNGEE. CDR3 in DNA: TGTGCCAGCAGCGTAGGTCAGGGTGGCTACGAGCAGTACTTC. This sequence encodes CASSVGQGGYEQYF.

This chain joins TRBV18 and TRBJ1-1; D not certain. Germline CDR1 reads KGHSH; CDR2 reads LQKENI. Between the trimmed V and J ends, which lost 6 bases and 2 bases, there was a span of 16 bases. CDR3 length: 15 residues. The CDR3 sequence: CASSPGPERNTEAFF. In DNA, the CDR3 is TGTGCCAGCTCCCCCGGGCCGGAACGTAACACTGAAGCTTTCTTT.

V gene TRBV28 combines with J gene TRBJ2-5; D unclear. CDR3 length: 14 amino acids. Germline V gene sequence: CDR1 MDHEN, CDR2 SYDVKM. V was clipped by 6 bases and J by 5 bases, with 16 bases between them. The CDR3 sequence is CASRPPGPLETQYF. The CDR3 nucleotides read TGTGCCAGCAGGCCCCCCGGCCCCCTGGAGACCCAGTACTTC. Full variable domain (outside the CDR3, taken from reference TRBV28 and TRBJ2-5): DVKVTQSSRYLVKRTGEKVFLECVQDMDHENMFWYRQDPGLGLRLIYFSYDVKMKEKGDIPEGYSVSREKKERFSLILESASTNQTSMYLCASRPPGPLETQYFGPGTRLLVL.

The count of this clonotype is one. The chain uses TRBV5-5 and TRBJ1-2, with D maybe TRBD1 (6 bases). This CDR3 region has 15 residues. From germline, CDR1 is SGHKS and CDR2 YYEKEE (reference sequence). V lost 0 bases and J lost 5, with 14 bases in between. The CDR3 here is CASSLDTETGYGYTF. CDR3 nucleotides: TGTGCCAGCAGCTTGGATACCGAGACAGGTTATGGCTACACCTTC.

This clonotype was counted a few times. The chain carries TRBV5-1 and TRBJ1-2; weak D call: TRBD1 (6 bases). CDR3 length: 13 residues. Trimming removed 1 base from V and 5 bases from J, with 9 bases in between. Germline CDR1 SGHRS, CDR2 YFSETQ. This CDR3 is CASSLRQEYGYTF. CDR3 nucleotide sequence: TGCGCCAGCAGCTTGAGACAGGAGTATGGCTACACCTTC.

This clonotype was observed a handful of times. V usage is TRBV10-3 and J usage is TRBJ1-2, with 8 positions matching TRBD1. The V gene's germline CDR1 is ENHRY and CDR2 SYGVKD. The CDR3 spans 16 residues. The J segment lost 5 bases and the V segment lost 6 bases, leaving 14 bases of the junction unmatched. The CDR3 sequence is CAIRTARGRGQYGYTF. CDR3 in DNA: TGTGCCATCAGAACCGCCCGGGGCAGGGGGCAATATGGCTACACCTTC.

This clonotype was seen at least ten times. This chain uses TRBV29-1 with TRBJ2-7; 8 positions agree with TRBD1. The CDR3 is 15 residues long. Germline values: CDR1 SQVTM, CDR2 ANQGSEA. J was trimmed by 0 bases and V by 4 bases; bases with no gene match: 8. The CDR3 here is CSVGSPQGVSYEQYF. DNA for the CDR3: TGCAGCGTTGGGTCCCCACAGGGGGTCTCCTACGAGCAGTACTTC.

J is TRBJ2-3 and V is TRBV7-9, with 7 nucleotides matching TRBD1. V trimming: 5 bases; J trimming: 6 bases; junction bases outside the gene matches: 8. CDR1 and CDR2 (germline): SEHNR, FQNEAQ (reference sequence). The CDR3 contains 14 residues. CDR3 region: CASSVQGFADTQYF. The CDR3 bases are TGTGCCAGCAGCGTACAGGGGTTTGCGGATACGCAGTATTTT.